This passage covers 22 T cell receptor beta chains from one sample sequenced in a study of blood T cell repertoires in COVID-19. The table came from immunoSEQ multiplex PCR; TCRdb's copy has only in-frame clones and leaves some out. The sample includes about 99,000 clones, 85% to 90% seen only once; the top ten take 10% to 15%. Material for sequencing was peripheral blood. The receptors originated from a woman between 55 and 75 years old in a cohort sampled during active or convalescent COVID-19.

The chain links TRBV29-1 to TRBJ2-1; tentatively, D is TRBD1 (5 bases). Between the trimmed V and J ends, which lost 4 bases and 5 bases, there was a span of 15 bases. This CDR3 spans 14 amino acids. From germline, CDR1 is SQVTM and CDR2 ANQGSEA. The CDR3 DNA sequence: TGCAGCGTTGCGCGATGGGGCCGGAACAATGAGCAGTTCTTC. Translation gives CSVARWGRNNEQFF.

V is TRBV2 and J is TRBJ2-3; D is unclear. The CDR3 spans 14 residues. Germline V lookup: CDR1 SNHLY, CDR2 FYNNEI. V was pared by 2 bases and J by 6 bases, with 12 bases between. DNA of the CDR3: TGTGCCAGCAGTGAAATGCCCAGGTACGATACGCAGTATTTT. It translates to CASSEMPRYDTQYF.

The chain is built from TRBV19 and TRBJ2-7; 9 bases map to TRBD1. The CDR3 sequence is 14 residues long. The J segment lost 6 bases and the V segment lost 3 bases, leaving 6 bases of the junction unmatched. Germline-derived CDR1 and CDR2 are LNHDA and SQIVND (reference sequence). As DNA, the CDR3 is TGTGCCAGTAGTATGGGACAGGGAATCCGCGAGCAGTACTTC. Protein product: CASSMGQGIREQYF.

V gene TRBV19 combines with J gene TRBJ1-5, with TRBD1 as a possible D gene (5 bases). V lost 1 base, J lost 7 bases, and 14 bases lay in between. Looked up from germline, CDR1 is LNHDA and CDR2 is SQIVND (reference sequence). The CDR3 runs to 15 residues. Here the CDR3 reads CASSIGWQGSQPQHF. The CDR3 nucleotides are TGTGCCAGTAGTATAGGGTGGCAGGGCAGCCAGCCCCAGCATTTT.

The chain uses TRBV12-3 or TRBV12-4 and TRBJ2-5; tentatively, D is TRBD2 (6 bases). Trimming removed 3 bases from V and 3 bases from J, with 8 bases in between. This CDR3 region has 13 residues. The CDR3 loop reads CASSLGGEETQYF. The CDR3 DNA follows: TGTGCCAGCAGTTTGGGAGGAGAAGAGACCCAGTACTTC.

This rearrangement joins TRBV28 to TRBJ2-3; possibly TRBD2 for D (6 bases). The CDR3 sequence is 16 residues long. V lost 3 bases to trimming and J lost 0 bases, with 13 bases between them. CDR1 and CDR2 (germline): MDHEN, SYDVKM. CDR3 amino acids: CASSFEAGPSTDTQYF. In DNA form, the CDR3 reads TGTGCCAGCAGTTTTGAGGCGGGACCTAGCACAGATACGCAGTATTTT.

The V gene is TRBV3-1 (or the pseudogene TRBV3-2), the J gene TRBJ1-4; a weak D match, TRBD1 (6 bases). The V gene lost 1 base and the J gene lost 6 bases, with 12 bases spanning the gap. The CDR3 is made up of 15 amino acids. The germline V gene has CDR1 LGHDT and CDR2 YNNKEL (reference sequence). DNA for the CDR3: TGTGCCAGCAGCCAAGTCGGGACACGGGATGAAAAACTGTTTTTT. Translation gives CASSQVGTRDEKLFF.

This clone was seen only once. The rearrangement joins TRBV12-3 or TRBV12-4 to TRBJ1-2, with TRBD1 matching 9 bases. This CDR3 region has 12 residues. The trim removed 5 bases at V and 8 bases at J, leaving 3 bases unmatched. The CDR3 nucleotides are TGTGCCAGCAGTCTGGGACAGGGAGGCTACACCTTC. This encodes CASSLGQGGYTF.

CDR3 nucleotides: TGTGCCAGCAGCCCTTCCGGGAGTGGGGACATTCAGTACTTC. It yields the protein CASSPSGSGDIQYF. The gene calls are TRBV3-1 (or the pseudogene TRBV3-2) and TRBJ2-4; maybe TRBD2 (6 bases). This CDR3 comprises 14 residues. Germline assignment: CDR1 LGHDT and CDR2 YNNKEL (reference sequence). The V and J ends lost 4 bases and 8 bases respectively, with 15 bases between them.

V gene TRBV4-2 combines with J gene TRBJ2-1; D not certain. This CDR3 spans 14 amino acids. V was shortened by 4 bases and J by 6 bases, with 13 bases between the two germline ends. Germline-derived CDR1 and CDR2 are LGHNA and YNFKEQ. Written as DNA, the CDR3 is TGTGCCAGCAGCCTACGGATCAGCGTCAATGAGCAGTTCTTC. Translation: CASSLRISVNEQFF.

This clone was seen just once. The V and J genes are TRBV5-1 and TRBJ2-1, with 9 positions matching TRBD2. V shed 3 bases, J shed 4 bases, and the junction held 8 bases outside the gene matches. The CDR3 covers 16 residues. In germline, CDR1 is SGHRS, CDR2 YFSETQ. The CDR3 region has the DNA TGCGCCAGCAGCTGGATGGGACTAGCAGAATACAATGAGCAGTTCTTC. Translated: CASSWMGLAEYNEQFF.

In this sample, this clone turned up a few times. The J gene is TRBJ2-7, the V gene TRBV6-5, with D possibly being TRBD1 (6 bases). This CDR3 is built from 15 residues. V dropped 2 bases and J dropped 4 bases, with 15 bases sitting between them. Per the germline V gene, CDR1 is MNHEY and CDR2 is SVGAGI. CDR3 loop: CASSYQSDRMYEQYF. The DNA for the CDR3 is TGTGCCAGCAGTTACCAATCGGACAGAATGTACGAGCAGTACTTC.

The chain carries TRBV19 and TRBJ2-2; TRBD1 aligns across 8 bases. V was pared by 4 bases and J by 4 bases, with 5 bases of the junction left unmatched. The CDR3 has 15 residues. CDR1 and CDR2 (germline): LNHDA, SQIVND (reference sequence). For the CDR3, the DNA is TGTGCCAGTAGTAGGCAGGGGGCTAGCACCGGGGAGCTGTTTTTT. It yields the protein CASSRQGASTGELFF.

This clone was seen only once. The V and J genes are TRBV9 and TRBJ2-5; D is possibly TRBD1 (5 bases). V lost 0 bases and J 3 bases, leaving 12 bases between the germline ends. Germline V lookup: CDR1 SGDLS, CDR2 YYNGEE. The CDR3 spans 15 residues. The CDR3 loop reads CASSVGVDREETQYF. The DNA of the CDR3 is TGTGCCAGCAGCGTAGGGGTAGACAGAGAAGAGACCCAGTACTTC. Looking up the rest from reference TRBV9 and TRBJ2-5 gives the full variable domain: DSGVTQTPKHLITATGQRVTLRCSPRSGDLSVYWYQQSLDQGLQFLIQYYNGEERAKGNILERFSAQQFPDLHSELNLSSLELGDSALYFCASSVGVDREETQYFGPGTRLLVL.

The DNA of the CDR3 is TGTGCCTCCCCGACCGGGGGGGCGAACACCGGGGAGCTGTTTTTT. This gives the protein CASPTGGANTGELFF. The genes are TRBV30 and TRBJ2-2, with 8 nucleotides matching TRBD2. The CDR3 runs to 15 residues. Looked up from germline, CDR1 is GTSNPN and CDR2 is SVGIG (reference sequence). V was pared by 7 bases and J by 0 bases, with 7 bases of the junction left unmatched. The full variable domain, its missing parts supplied by reference TRBV30 and TRBJ2-2, is SQTIHQWPATLVQPVGSPLSLECTVEGTSNPNLYWYRQAAGRGLQLLFYSVGIGQISSEVPQNLSASRPQDRQFILSSKKLLLSDSGFYLCASPTGGANTGELFFGEGSRLTVL.

This chain uses TRBV5-1 with TRBJ2-3; possible D gene TRBD1, 5 bases. Trimming took off 0 bases at V and 7 bases at J, with 12 bases between the two ends. Per germline, CDR1 SGHRS and CDR2 YFSETQ. This CDR3 contains 14 residues. The CDR3 DNA sequence: TGCGCCAGCAGCTTGGAGGGGCCCTCAAATACGCAGTATTTT. Translated: CASSLEGPSNTQYF.

This chain joins TRBV7-2 and TRBJ1-5; TRBD1 agrees at 7 bases. This CDR3 is built from 14 residues. The trim removed 5 bases at V and 9 bases at J, leaving 10 bases unmatched. Germline loops: CDR1 SGHTA, CDR2 FQGNSA. CDR3 residues: CASSMDRPDGPQHF. The CDR3 coding sequence is TGTGCCAGCAGCATGGACAGGCCTGATGGGCCCCAGCATTTT.

The genes are TRBV28 and TRBJ1-2; D gene uncertain. This CDR3 region has 12 residues. Germline-derived CDR1 and CDR2 are MDHEN and SYDVKM. V lost 0 bases to trimming and J lost 8 bases, with 7 bases between them. The CDR3 loop is CASSLWTYGYTF. CDR3 DNA sequence: TGTGCCAGCAGTTTATGGACATACGGCTACACCTTC.

The chain employs TRBV6-2 or TRBV6-3 and TRBJ2-3; 13 bases align to TRBD2. This CDR3 is built from 15 residues. CDR1 MNHEY and CDR2 SVGEGT come from the germline V gene. The junction had 0 bases not matched to a gene; V was cut back by 2 bases and J by 4 bases. CDR3: CASSYGTSGADTQYF. CDR3 nucleotides: TGTGCCAGCAGTTACGGGACTAGCGGGGCAGATACGCAGTATTTT.

The chain links TRBV7-6 to TRBJ1-4, with D unresolved. The germline gives CDR1 SGHVS, CDR2 FNYEAQ. The CDR3 covers 14 residues. Trimming left V 3 bases short and J 5 bases short, with 10 bases between. This chain's CDR3 is CASSLGPRNEKLFF. DNA of the CDR3: TGTGCCAGCAGCTTGGGCCCAAGGAATGAAAAACTGTTTTTT.

The chain uses TRBV19 and TRBJ1-5; D is undetermined. V lost 4 bases and J 4 bases, leaving 17 bases between the germline ends. There are 16 residues in the CDR3. Germline CDR1 reads LNHDA; CDR2 reads SQIVND (reference sequence). The CDR3 reads CASSTYEGPDNQPQHF. CDR3 nucleotide sequence: TGTGCCAGTAGTACTTACGAGGGCCCCGATAATCAGCCCCAGCATTTT.

This clone has just one count. The chain employs TRBV19 and TRBJ2-7; TRBD2 matches 14 bases. Germline CDR1 LNHDA, CDR2 SQIVND (reference sequence). V gave up 10 bases and J gave up 4 bases; unmatched junction bases: 6. This CDR3 region has 14 residues. The CDR3 region has the DNA TGTGCCACCTCTCGACTAGCGGGGGGGTACGAGCAGTACTTC. Amino acid sequence: CATSRLAGGYEQYF.